Listed here is a single TCR beta chain. The antigen it binds to is not known. No base quality values were provided; no much bigger clone lies one nucleotide off. CDR1 and CDR2 are drawn from the germline V gene: SGHRS, YFSETQ. The CDR3 holds 14 amino acids from the cysteine to the phenylalanine. Left in the record is the CDR3 DNA by itself, 42 bases read in frame from the first base. V sheds 4 bases and J sheds 7 bases, leaving 18 bases between their ends. The data are from a study of cytomegalovirus exposure and HLA in healthy donors (dated by TCRdb to 2016 to 2017). Regarding the study in general: An earlier analysis of 587 of the donors reported over 250 Gb of sequence data and 95 million to 130 million unique TCR beta sequences obtained from approximately 180 million T cells. Roughly 300 gigabases of sequencing data and approximately 93 million unique TCR sequences were included in an early release covering 550 to 650 HLA-typed donors. Of the 300 to 500 genotyped donors, 81% were placed in the genetic ancestry cluster associated with self-reported Caucasian donors. The aim of the study was to test whether cataloging public T cell receptors could identify signatures of past pathogen exposure. The T cell repertoires of under 700 subjects were profiled by immunosequencing and related to cytomegalovirus serostatus. Along with the approximately 620-subject first cohort, a separate validation cohort of over a hundred different subjects was used. To predict cytomegalovirus infection status, the study combined high-throughput TCR immunosequencing, statistical association of individual TCRs with disease status, and machine learning. A later analysis re-analyzed previously published TCR beta repertoires from 500 to 700 donors and added high-resolution HLA genotyping to study TCR occurrence patterns. Rather than drawing on any new phenotypic data, the later analysis identified candidate immune exposures from TCR beta sequences and the way those sequences occurred across donors. An earlier analysis of 500 to 750 of the donors applied high-throughput TCR beta sequencing to assess whether each TCR beta V gene segment acted as functional or pseudogenic. Donor age, sex, ethnicity and CMV serostatus were compiled alongside the repertoire data. Genome-wide SNP genotypes for about 65% of the 666 donors were used in a later genetic analysis, which treated that subset as a discovery cohort. All discovery cohort repertoires had been generated using a single sequencing platform. HLA typing covered class I and class II loci at four-digit resolution. Typing coverage varied by locus: roughly 620-630 donors for A, B, C, DRB1 and DQB1; roughly 560 for DQA1; about 570 for DPA1; 450 to 480 for DPB1. Four or five DR-DQ haplotypes were handled as single units for association and clustering because linkage in the cohort was strong. Across 300 to 400 genotyped donors of the cohort, an average of 235,054 unique TCR beta nucleotide sequences per donor were sequenced, and roughly a sixth of those sequences were non-productive. The paper's findings and limits, for the study overall: Because the 87-base-pair reads could not distinguish some IMGT-functional V segments, including TRBV6-2 and TRBV6-3, those segments were excluded. Because HLA typing was missing for some donors at each locus, association tests included only the typed subset. Correlated functional status among segregating V segments might reflect linkage disequilibrium, but an unknown experimental factor could not be ruled out. In an earlier analysis of 500 to 650 of the donors, most TCR beta V segments appeared in productive rearrangements about 90% or about 30% of the time, broadly matching IMGT annotations. Over 15 rarely observed V segments, including chromosome 9 orphons, were excluded from the earlier analysis of a few hundred of the donors because counts were too low. In a later analysis, some 17,000 TCR beta sequences were associated with specific HLA alleles at a false discovery rate of 0.05. While some public TCRs were present in many individuals, most TCR sequences turned up only very rarely across donors. V-gene and J-gene trimming of TCR beta chains was associated with a missense DCLRE1C variant in a later genetic analysis, and the association was replicated in an independent cohort. In the study, some 160 TCR beta chains were listed as associated with cytomegalovirus. Several of the top co-occurrence clusters appeared to be linked to parvovirus B19, influenza, CMV and Epstein-Barr virus, according to a later analysis. Only TCR beta chains were sequenced in this cohort, and the absence of alpha or paired-chain data limited detectable features. Cytomegalovirus status was reported to be diagnosed by the classifier with high specificity and sensitivity in both the original and validation cohorts. The only immune exposure information available for the cohort was CMV serostatus. Compared with equally common non-associated chains, HLA-associated TCR beta chains in a later analysis were more clonally expanded and had lower generation probabilities. It was suggested by the authors that the approach could potentially be generalized to other disease states and immunological phenotypes. Sequencing depth was assumed to be roughly uniform across donors in the presence/absence analyses, though that assumption may not hold. Strong co-occurrence of HLA alleles, especially DR and DQ, made assigning TCR associations to individual alleles difficult. Most CMV-associated TCR beta chains appeared to be HLA-restricted in a later analysis, and the HLA associations seemed to be driven largely by CMV exposure. A further reported finding was that TCR beta sequences accurately predicted the HLA-A and HLA-B alleles for most subjects in the first cohort. In a later analysis, TCR association rates were found to vary across HLA loci, with the most associated TCRs seen for DRB1 alleles and the fewest for HLA-C alleles. A few of the identified cytomegalovirus-associated TCR beta chains were confirmed in vitro to be specific for cytomegalovirus antigens. A cluster of highly shared sequence variants was judged likely to be a technical artifact of the sequencing pipeline. A later genetic analysis reported fewer N-insertions in productive TCRs among donors in an Asian-associated ancestry cluster than the roughly 670-donor mean.

The library was made by the immunoSEQ multiplex PCR assay. For the multiplex PCR, a mixture combining 60 forward primers for TCR Vbeta segments and 13 reverse primers for TCR Jbeta segments was used. A multiplex PCR assay on genomic DNA amplified the CDR3 region of rearranged TCR beta genes. The Illumina HiSeq System was used to sequence the amplified TCR beta libraries as 87-base-pair reads. The paper's data handling went like this. In a later analysis, some 80 million unique TCR beta chains were counted across the 500 to 850 repertoires, and approximately 11 million of these chains were shared by at least two donors. Raw reads were error-corrected and collapsed into unique sequences with a nearest-neighbor algorithm that merged closely related sequences to remove PCR and sequencing errors. V, D and J gene segments were assigned by aligning CDR3 sequences to IMGT reference sequences. For a sequence to be retained, at least a six-nucleotide match to both a V gene segment and a J gene segment was required. Rearrangements were called productive when the CDR3 lacked stop codons and stayed in frame with V and J; all others were non-productive. Following IMGT convention, CDR3 was defined as the stretch from the second conserved V-encoded cysteine up to the conserved J-encoded phenylalanine. The earlier analysis of fewer than 700 of the donors excluded sequences that lacked an unambiguous match to a single V gene segment. In an earlier analysis of several hundred of the donors, V segments were called functional above 56.7% productive rearrangements and were called segregating when the between-donor standard deviation exceeded 5%. A statistical classification framework was built to diagnose cytomegalovirus status from the catalog of TCR beta chain sequences. A later analysis assigned V and J genes by comparing TCR nucleotide sequences with IMGT/GENE-DB human TR gene sequences. The TCRdist pipeline was used in a later analysis to assign CDR3 sequences and most-parsimonious VDJ recombination scenarios. A later analysis defined each TCR beta chain by its CDR3 amino acid sequence plus V-gene family, and excluded reads lacking a unique V-gene family. As a way to deal with suspected cross-contamination and a sequencing artifact, a later analysis dropped 640 or so nucleotide sequences that were highly shared and had low generation probability. A later analysis calculated a clonal expansion index for each public chain from normalized within-repertoire ranks of inferred template counts. In a later analysis, generation probabilities were computed with a VDJ recombination model fitted to out-of-frame rearrangements, and the resulting probabilities were checked against IGoR. In a later analysis, hypergeometric tests were used to score TCR-TCR, TCR-HLA and TCR-CMV co-occurrence, with a repertoire-size bias correction applied to TCR pairs. In a later analysis, false discovery rates were estimated by permuting HLA or CMV assignments 20 times. In a later analysis, co-occurring TCRs were grouped using DBSCAN, with TCRdist sequence similarity added in when clustering inside HLA-allele-positive subsets. Repertoires with fewer than 30,000 or more than 120,000 public chains, plus five repertoires with anomalous nucleotide sharing, were excluded from co-occurrence clustering. TCRdb took over this immuneACCESS table, retaining in-frame rearrangements with V and J assigned. Such tables are incomplete; in checked studies, under half of the missing clones stem from an unresolved V gene, and the remainder is unexplained. V, J and clone size reflect that table, while D and trimming were determined from the DNA. The table for this sample lists about 83,000 clones; about 69% of them were counted only once. The ten most abundant clones make up more than 3.5% of the sample.

The cohort was made up of about 670 healthy bone marrow donors. At the time of sampling, every cohort member was nominally healthy, though immune exposures that went unrecorded were likely present. The donor tested CMV seronegative, placing the donor among the roughly 340 seronegative members of the cohort. Every donor gave a peripheral blood sample, and the peripheral blood mononuclear cells from that sample were used for TCR beta sequencing. The Qiagen DNeasy Blood Extraction Kit was used to extract genomic DNA from the blood cell samples. In this chain, TRBV5-1 is recombined with TRBJ2-7; matching of 5 bases hints at TRBD2 as the D gene. Material for sequencing was PBMCs. This clonotype originated in a man aged 55 to 70 in good health and CMV-seronegative. The CDR3 amino acid sequence is: CASSAADAAREQYF. Read as DNA, the sequence is TGCGCCAGCAGCGCAGCGGACGCAGCACGGGAGCAGTACTTC.